This entry is about one TCR beta chain. The antigen is unknown. Primers: 60 Vbeta forward and 13 Jbeta reverse. TCRdb's copy holds only in-frame clones and misses some; the assay was immunoSEQ multiplex PCR. The table shows fewer than 350,000 clones, with approximately 90% occurring only once. Trimming took 5 bases from V and 0 from J, leaving 16 bases between them. Germline loops: CDR1 SGHVS, CDR2 FNYEAQ. The CDR3 runs 16 residues. The data are from a study of cytomegalovirus exposure and HLA in healthy donors. Study-wide findings and caveats: A list of roughly 160 TCR beta chains associated with cytomegalovirus was given.

This chain joins TRBV7-6 and TRBJ1-2, with TRBD1 as a possible D gene (6 bases). The clonotype was recovered from a woman aged 18-35 years in good health and CMV-seronegative. Sequenced input: PBMCs. The CDR3 nucleotides are TGTGCCAGCAGCCCAGAGGGGGGGCGGGCTAACTATGGCTACACCTTC. Translating it yields CASSPEGGRANYGYTF.